Here is one TCR beta chain with its context. Sample-barcoded 5' priming and a J-beta primer mix drove a second PCR of about 6 to 12 cycles. A 12-random-nucleotide template-switch adaptor tagged each cDNA molecule. At least 3 million CDR3-containing paired-end reads were obtained per sample. TCRdb used MiXCR to reprocess the 5' RACE reads, holding one entry per CDR3 protein. The sample records around 580,000 distinct CDR3 sequences, 40% to 55% being singletons. V was pared by 7 bases and J by 13 bases, with 22 bases between. CDR1 and CDR2 from the germline V gene are MNHEY and SVGEGT. The CDR3 is made up of 13 amino acids. The source of the sample is a study of blood T cells in healthy people across ages.

The chain employs TRBV6-2 or TRBV6-3 and TRBJ1-2; tentative D call: TRBD1 (6 bases). The receptor comes from a man aged 80 or over in good health. Sequenced: blood. CDR3: CASKQGPERRGTF. The CDR3 coding sequence is TGTGCCAGCAAACAGGGACCAGAGCGCCGAGGCACCTTC.